One sample yielded the 17 T cell receptor beta chains listed below, sequenced in a study of OX40 agonist ivuxolimab in advanced cancers. Some clones are missing from TCRdb's copy, which holds only in-frame ones; the method was immunoSEQ multiplex PCR. The sample includes about 32,000 clones, roughly 80% of them seen just once. The starting material was CD4+ or CD8+ T cells sorted from blood, obtained in a trial of the OX40 agonist ivuxolimab. These receptors were obtained from an adult with an advanced solid tumor such as melanoma, head and neck, liver or kidney cancer.

V usage is TRBV28 and J usage is TRBJ1-2; D is undetermined. V lost 8 bases and J 1 base, leaving 11 bases between the germline ends. This CDR3 region has 13 residues. The V gene's germline CDR1 is MDHEN and CDR2 SYDVKM. CDR3: CASGDGLNYGYTF. CDR3 nucleotide sequence: TGTGCCAGCGGTGATGGCCTTAACTATGGCTACACCTTC.

This sequence joins TRBV11-2 and TRBJ2-7; D gene unclear. Germline values: CDR1 SGHAT, CDR2 FQNNGV. The CDR3 loop spans 15 amino acids. Trimming took 0 bases from V and 5 from J, leaving 14 bases between them. CDR3: CASSLEPTGTHEQYF. The CDR3 region has the DNA TGTGCCAGCAGCTTAGAGCCGACCGGAACCCACGAGCAGTACTTC.

The chain links TRBV28 to TRBJ2-3; tentatively, D is TRBD1 (6 bases). V lost 2 bases to trimming and J lost 4 bases, with 10 bases between them. The length of the CDR3 is 14 residues. Germline CDR1 reads MDHEN; CDR2 reads SYDVKM. The CDR3 coding sequence is TGTGCCAGCAGTTTAAGGGGGTTTTCAGATACGCAGTATTTT. Its translation: CASSLRGFSDTQYF.

The genes are TRBV29-1 and TRBJ2-2, with TRBD2 matching 8 bases. This CDR3 region has 15 residues. Germline V gene lookup returns CDR1 SQVTM and CDR2 ANQGSEA. V was pared by 6 bases and J by 0 bases, with 6 bases of the junction left unmatched. CDR3 region: CSVRGAGANTGELFF. CDR3 nucleotides: TGCAGCGTACGCGGAGCGGGAGCGAACACCGGGGAGCTGTTTTTT.

The rearrangement uses TRBV9 and TRBJ2-5, with TRBD1 matching 7 bases. Trimming cost V 4 bases and J 0 bases; bases outside gene matches: 9. Germline V gives CDR1 SGDLS, CDR2 YYNGEE. The CDR3 consists of 16 residues. CDR3 nucleotide sequence: TGTGCCAGCAGCCCCCGACAGGGTGGGTACCAAGAGACCCAGTACTTC. Residues: CASSPRQGGYQETQYF.

V gene TRBV18 combines with J gene TRBJ2-3; perhaps TRBD2 as D (5 bases). The germline V gene has CDR1 KGHSH and CDR2 LQKENI. V was pared by 3 bases and J by 5 bases, with 21 bases between. This CDR3 comprises 17 residues. The CDR3 spells CASSPTRLSLIGDTQYF. The DNA of the CDR3 is TGTGCCAGCTCACCGACTCGACTAAGCCTAATAGGAGATACGCAGTATTTT.

The chain has TRBV5-1 and TRBJ2-5; TRBD2 matches at 9 bases. The V and J ends lost 4 bases and 5 bases, in that order; junction bases with no gene match: 9. This CDR3 contains 15 residues. CDR1 and CDR2 (germline): SGHRS, YFSETQ. The CDR3 DNA reads TGCGCCAGCAGCCTTCAGACTAGCGGTCGGGAGACCCAGTACTTC. It yields the protein CASSLQTSGRETQYF.

The CDR3 region has the DNA TGTGCCAGCAGCCCCGGGGCATTACAGCCCCAGCATTTT. Its protein is CASSPGALQPQHF. This chain uses TRBV7-2 with TRBJ1-5, with D possibly matching TRBD1 (5 bases). Germline CDR1 and CDR2: SGHTA and FQGNSA. V was trimmed by 5 bases and J by 7 bases, leaving 12 bases between them. The CDR3 is 13 residues long. The full variable domain, in which reference TRBV7-2 and TRBJ1-5 provide the parts outside the CDR3, is GAGVSQSPSNKVTEKGKDVELRCDPISGHTALYWYRQSLGQGLEFLIYFQGNSAPDKSGLPSDRFSAERTGGSVSTLTIQRTQQEDSAVYLCASSPGALQPQHFGDGTRLSIL.

The genes are TRBV2 and TRBJ2-7; D might be TRBD1 or TRBD2, each matching 5 bases. The length of the CDR3 is 11 residues. Per the germline V gene, CDR1 is SNHLY and CDR2 is FYNNEI. The V and J ends lost 8 bases and 12 bases respectively, with 17 bases between them. The CDR3 DNA sequence: TGTGCCAGCTCCTCCGGGCCTGGGGGGTACTTC. Translation: CASSSGPGGYF.

The chain links TRBV21-1 to TRBJ2-1; TRBD1, the table's D call, was not compared with the DNA. TRBV21-1 is reported as a pseudogene. The CDR3 loop spans 14 amino acids. CDR3 protein: CASSKALWGHEQFF. As DNA, the CDR3 is TGTGCCAGCAGCAAAGCGCTTTGGGGCCATGAGCAGTTCTTC.

In this sample, this clone turned up once. The gene calls are TRBV11-2 and TRBJ1-4, with D hard to call. CDR1 and CDR2 from the germline V gene are SGHAT and FQNNGV. V was pared by 4 bases and J by 8 bases, with 11 bases between. The CDR3 loop spans 13 amino acids. CDR3 amino acids: CASSSQLGEKLFF. The CDR3 DNA sequence: TGTGCCAGCAGCTCCCAACTCGGGGAAAAACTGTTTTTT.

The chain combines TRBV11-2 with TRBJ2-7; 9 bases agree with TRBD1. The trim removed 1 base at V and 6 bases at J, leaving 7 bases unmatched. The CDR3 runs to 15 residues. In germline, CDR1 is SGHAT, CDR2 FQNNGV. CDR3: CASSLAGTGYSEQYF. The CDR3 bases are TGTGCCAGCAGCTTAGCCGGGACAGGGTACAGCGAGCAGTACTTC.

The V gene is TRBV19, the J gene TRBJ1-2; maybe TRBD1 (6 bases). The CDR3 contains 15 residues. The V gene's germline CDR1 is LNHDA and CDR2 SQIVND (reference sequence). V was clipped by 3 bases and J by 5 bases, with 16 bases between them. The CDR3 nucleotides are TGTGCCAGTAGTATCGCAGGATCCCAGGGGTATGGCTACACCTTC. Translated, it gives CASSIAGSQGYGYTF.

A few counts support this clone. The V and J genes are TRBV7-9 and TRBJ2-1; a weak D match, TRBD2 (7 bases). The CDR3 has 16 amino acids. The ends were cut back, 3 bases at V and 2 bases at J, with 14 bases in the middle. Germline assignment: CDR1 SEHNR and CDR2 FQNEAQ (reference sequence). The chain's CDR3 is CASSFFGGPTYNEQFF. CDR3 nucleotides: TGTGCCAGCAGCTTTTTCGGGGGGCCGACCTACAATGAGCAGTTCTTC.

Judged by abundance, this clone is medium-sized. This CDR3 is also generated by other DNA sequences in the sample. The rearrangement uses TRBV28 and TRBJ2-7, with unresolved D. The CDR3 runs 15 residues. V was shortened by 5 bases and J by 13 bases, with 27 bases between the two germline ends. Germline V gene lookup returns CDR1 MDHEN and CDR2 SYDVKM. CDR3 sequence reads: CASSPMPPDTNGGYF. The DNA of the CDR3 is TGTGCCAGCAGTCCAATGCCTCCAGATACCAACGGTGGATACTTC.

V gene TRBV5-1 combines with J gene TRBJ2-5, with 9 positions matching TRBD2. Germline CDR1 and CDR2: SGHRS and YFSETQ. The CDR3 is 14 residues long. The J segment lost 4 bases and the V segment lost 4 bases, leaving 5 bases of the junction unmatched. The CDR3 reads CASSATSGLETQYF. The DNA of the CDR3 is TGCGCCAGCAGCGCGACTAGCGGTCTAGAGACCCAGTACTTC.

V is TRBV6-5 and J is TRBJ1-6, with 8 bases that match TRBD1. The CDR3 sequence is 14 residues long. The germline V gene has CDR1 MNHEY and CDR2 SVGAGI. Trimming took 6 bases from V and 7 from J; bases not matched to a gene: 5. The CDR3 DNA reads as TGTGCCAGCAGGCGGACAGGGAGCAATTCACCCCTCCACTTT. Amino acids: CASRRTGSNSPLHF.